This passage covers 5 T cell receptor beta chains from one sample sequenced in a study of siplizumab effects on memory and regulatory T cells. Produced via immunoSEQ multiplex PCR; TCRdb's table is partial and in-frame only. The data contain about 120,000 clones, approximately 94% of them singletons. The sequenced sample was non-Treg CD4+ T cells sorted from blood. These receptor sequences come from a human donor in good health.

V usage is TRBV18 and J usage is TRBJ1-3; D is uncertain. The CDR3 length is 15 residues. V was clipped by 3 bases and J by 6 bases, with 15 bases between them. Germline values: CDR1 KGHSH, CDR2 LQKENI. The CDR3 reads CASSPLEAETNTIYF. For the CDR3, the DNA is TGTGCCAGCTCACCCTTAGAGGCCGAGACAAACACCATATATTTT.

The chain uses TRBV2 and TRBJ2-2, with a weak D call TRBD2 (6 bases). The germline V gene encodes CDR1 SNHLY and CDR2 FYNNEI. The CDR3 is 14 amino acids. Trimming took off 5 bases at V and 8 bases at J, with 15 bases between the two ends. CDR3 in amino acids: CASSPQEGLGELFF. In nucleotides, the CDR3 is TGTGCCAGCAGTCCACAGGAGGGTTTGGGGGAGCTGTTTTTT.

The chain is built from TRBV19 and TRBJ2-5; D is perhaps TRBD1 (5 bases). CDR3 length: 15 residues. CDR1 and CDR2 from the germline V gene are LNHDA and SQIVND (reference sequence). The V end lost 5 bases, the J end lost 0 bases, and 13 bases lay between the germline ends. The CDR3 sequence: CASSSRDWYQETQYF. The CDR3, as DNA: TGTGCCAGTAGTTCCAGGGATTGGTACCAAGAGACCCAGTACTTC.

This chain links TRBV18 with TRBJ2-2; the D gene is possibly TRBD1 (5 bases). This CDR3 has 15 residues. CDR1 and CDR2 (germline): KGHSH, LQKENI. Trimming took off 5 bases at V and 5 bases at J, with 15 bases between the two ends. The DNA for the CDR3 is TGTGCCAGCTCATCGACCTCTTCAGGGACCGGGGAGCTGTTTTTT. Amino acid sequence: CASSSTSSGTGELFF.

This sequence joins TRBV27 and TRBJ2-1, with D possibly matching TRBD1 (6 bases). The ends were cut back, 2 bases at V and 5 bases at J, with 10 bases in the middle. Germline CDR1 MNHEY, CDR2 SMNVEV (reference sequence). The CDR3 consists of 14 residues. CDR3: CASSLQGTHNEQFF. The DNA of the CDR3 is TGTGCCAGCAGTTTACAGGGGACCCACAATGAGCAGTTCTTC.